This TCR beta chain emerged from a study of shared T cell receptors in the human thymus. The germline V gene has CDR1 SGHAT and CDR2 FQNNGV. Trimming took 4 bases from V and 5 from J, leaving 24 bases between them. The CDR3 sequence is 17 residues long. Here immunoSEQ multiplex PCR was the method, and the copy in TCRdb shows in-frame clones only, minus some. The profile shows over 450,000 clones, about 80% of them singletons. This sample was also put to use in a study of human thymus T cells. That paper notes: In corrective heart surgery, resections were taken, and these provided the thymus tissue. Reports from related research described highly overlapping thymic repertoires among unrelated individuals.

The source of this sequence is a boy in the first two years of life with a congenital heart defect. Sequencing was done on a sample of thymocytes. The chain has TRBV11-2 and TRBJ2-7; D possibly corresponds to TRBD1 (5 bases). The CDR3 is CASSYLRVPLGCNEQYF. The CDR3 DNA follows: TGTGCCAGCAGCTATCTCAGGGTCCCCTTGGGGTGCAACGAGCAGTACTTC.